The next 24 T cell receptor beta chains were all read from a single sample in a study of shared clonotypes between healthy human individuals. The data were produced by immunoSEQ multiplex PCR, yet TCRdb's version contains in-frame clones alone and is incomplete. The top ten clones hold 0.1% to 0.15% of a sample with under 2,500,000 clones, around 95% of them seen once. The sample taken for sequencing was naive CD4+ T cells sorted from blood. The subset is: CD45RA+ positively selected. The receptors were gathered from a man between 18 and 35 years old in good health.

The chain has TRBV29-1 and TRBJ1-2; maybe TRBD1 (5 bases). The CDR3 is 16 amino acids. V gave up 0 bases and J gave up 2 bases, with 16 bases separating them. CDR1 is SQVTM and CDR2 is ANQGSEA in the germline V gene. The CDR3 bases are TGCAGCGTTGAAGATCAAGAGTGGTGGGGGAACTATGGCTACACCTTC. Amino acid sequence: CSVEDQEWWGNYGYTF. The whole variable domain, remainder taken from reference TRBV29-1 and TRBJ1-2, is SAVISQKPSRDICQRGTSLTIQCQVDSQVTMMFWYRQQPGQSLTLIATANQGSEATYESGFVIDKFPISRPNLTFSTLTVSNMSPEDSSIYLCSVEDQEWWGNYGYTFGSGTRLTVV.

The V call is TRBV10-1, the J call TRBJ2-7; 10 bases align to TRBD2. The germline CDR1 and CDR2 sequences are WNHNN and SYGVQD (reference sequence). This CDR3 has 14 residues. Trimming removed 3 bases from V and 13 bases from J; junction bases left unmatched: 12. The CDR3 spells CASSDQLAGGGVYF. The CDR3 DNA follows: TGCGCCAGCAGTGATCAATTAGCGGGGGGTGGCGTATACTTC.

The rearrangement uses TRBV4-1 and TRBJ1-2, with D perhaps TRBD1 (5 bases). The CDR3 consists of 14 residues. The germline CDR1 and CDR2 sequences are MGHRA and YSYEKL. Trimming pared 4 bases from V and 8 bases from J, leaving 17 bases between. The CDR3 loop reads CASSPLEGPWGYTF. The CDR3 DNA reads as TGCGCCAGCAGCCCCTTGGAGGGGCCTTGGGGCTACACCTTC.

This chain uses TRBV5-5 with TRBJ2-1; unclear D gene. This CDR3 is built from 15 residues. CDR1 is SGHKS, CDR2 YYEKEE, per germline (reference sequence). The V and J ends lost 5 bases and 4 bases respectively, with 16 bases between them. The CDR3 coding sequence is TGTGCCAGCAGTTCAGGCCCGTCGACTTACAATGAGCAGTTCTTC. Its translation: CASSSGPSTYNEQFF.

The gene calls are TRBV5-1 and TRBJ2-2; 10 bases line up with TRBD1. Germline loops: CDR1 SGHRS, CDR2 YFSETQ. The CDR3 is 15 residues long. The V segment lost 4 bases and the J segment 6 bases; nucleotides outside the gene matches: 6. The CDR3 protein is CASSPDRGAPGELFF. DNA of the CDR3: TGCGCCAGCAGCCCGGACAGGGGGGCCCCCGGGGAGCTGTTTTTT.

This clone came up a few times. This sequence joins TRBV5-6 and TRBJ2-7; TRBD1 aligns across 10 bases. J gave up 4 bases and V 2 bases, and 6 bases lay outside the gene matches. The CDR3 extends over 15 amino acids. CDR1 and CDR2 from the germline V gene are SGHDT and YYEEEE. CDR3 in amino acids: CASSFIRTGGYEQYF. The CDR3 nucleotides are TGTGCCAGCAGCTTTATAAGGACAGGGGGGTACGAGCAGTACTTC.

V and J are TRBV30 and TRBJ1-3, with D possibly matching TRBD1 (5 bases). The CDR3 totals 14 residues. CDR1 is GTSNPN, CDR2 SVGIG, per germline (reference sequence). Trimming shortened V by 5 bases and J by 0 bases, and 11 bases separated the two germline ends. CDR3 sequence: CAWDRTYSGNTIYF. The CDR3 nucleotides read TGTGCCTGGGACAGAACATACTCTGGAAACACCATATATTTT.

The chain has TRBV6-1 and TRBJ2-7; TRBD2 might be the D (6 bases). CDR1 is MNHNS, CDR2 SASEGT, per germline. V shed 7 bases and J shed 2 bases, with 12 bases lying between them. The CDR3 extends over 13 amino acids. CDR3 nucleotide sequence: TGTGCCAGCACTTCGGGACTTCCCTACGAGCAGTACTTC. The encoded protein is CASTSGLPYEQYF.

The chain is built from TRBV18 and TRBJ1-5; 12 bases align to TRBD1. Trimming at V came to 6 bases and at J to 6 bases, leaving 9 bases not matched to a gene. The CDR3 consists of 16 residues. The germline CDR1 and CDR2 sequences are KGHSH and LQKENI. For the CDR3, the DNA is TGTGCCAGCTCTCCGGGACAGGGGGCGCTTGGTCAGCCCCAGCATTTT. Residues: CASSPGQGALGQPQHF.

This clone appeared a single time. V usage is TRBV5-1 and J usage is TRBJ1-6; D is undetermined. The CDR3 has 16 amino acids. The germline V gene has CDR1 SGHRS and CDR2 YFSETQ. The ends were cut back, 2 bases at V and 1 base at J, with 10 bases in the middle. The CDR3 spells CASSFSFTSYNSPLHF. CDR3 nucleotide sequence: TGCGCCAGCAGCTTTTCCTTCACTTCCTATAATTCACCCCTCCACTTT. The variable domain in full, completed from reference TRBV5-1 and TRBJ1-6, reads KAGVTQTPRYLIKTRGQQVTLSCSPISGHRSVSWYQQTPGQGLQFLFEYFSETQRNKGNFPGRFSGRQFSNSRSEMNVSTLELGDSALYLCASSFSFTSYNSPLHFGNGTRLTVT.

V and J are TRBV30 and TRBJ2-1; D not resolved. V dropped 3 bases and J dropped 5 bases, with 11 bases sitting between them. CDR1 is GTSNPN, CDR2 SVGIG, per germline (reference sequence). This CDR3 contains 13 residues. In DNA, the CDR3 is TGTGCCTGGAGGGTAGGCGCAAACAATGAGCAGTTCTTC. This sequence encodes CAWRVGANNEQFF.

The rearrangement joins TRBV6-5 to TRBJ2-7; D may be TRBD1 or TRBD2 (5 bases each). The CDR3 length is 14 residues. Germline V CDR1 and CDR2: MNHEY, SVGAGI. With 6 bases removed from V and 6 bases from J, the gap between germline ends came to 18 bases. The CDR3 here is CASRISGTVREQYF. The DNA of the CDR3 is TGTGCCAGCAGGATATCAGGGACGGTACGCGAGCAGTACTTC.

The rearrangement links TRBV28 to TRBJ1-3; TRBD1 matches 11 bases. The CDR3 sequence is 16 residues long. V lost 3 bases to trimming and J lost 2 bases; unmatched junction nucleotides: 3. CDR1 MDHEN and CDR2 SYDVKM come from the germline V gene. CDR3 in amino acids: CASSFWGQGAGNTIYF. The CDR3, as DNA: TGTGCCAGCAGTTTCTGGGGACAGGGGGCTGGAAACACCATATATTTT.

The CDR3 DNA is TGCGCCAGCAGCTTGGAGGGGATGGGGGAGACCCAGTACTTC. This encodes CASSLEGMGETQYF. The rearrangement joins TRBV5-1 to TRBJ2-5; tentative D call: TRBD1 (5 bases). Germline CDR1 is SGHRS and CDR2 is YFSETQ. The CDR3 contains 14 residues. Between the trimmed V and J ends, which lost 0 bases and 5 bases, there was a span of 11 bases.

This chain uses TRBV9 with TRBJ2-2, with D uncertain. The germline V gene has CDR1 SGDLS and CDR2 YYNGEE. The CDR3 spans 13 residues. Trimming stripped 1 base from V and 4 bases from J, with 5 bases between. The CDR3 protein is CASSVMSTGELFF. CDR3 DNA sequence: TGTGCCAGCAGCGTAATGAGCACCGGGGAGCTGTTTTTT.

V is TRBV5-4 and J is TRBJ1-4, with 9 bases that match TRBD1. Trimming cost V 3 bases and J 8 bases; bases outside gene matches: 14. CDR3 length equals 17 residues. The germline V gene has CDR1 SGHNT and CDR2 YYREEE (reference sequence). Written as DNA, the CDR3 is TGTGCCAGCAGCTCAAGACTGACGGGACAGGGAGGAGAAAAACTGTTTTTT. It yields the protein CASSSRLTGQGGEKLFF.

The count of this clone is one. The rearrangement links TRBV6-1 to TRBJ1-3; D might be TRBD1 (5 bases). V was shortened by 4 bases and J by 9 bases, with 22 bases between the two germline ends. Germline V gene data show CDR1 as MNHNS and CDR2 as SASEGT. CDR3 length: 16 residues. The CDR3 reads CASSADVGQPAGTIYF. In nucleotides, the CDR3 is TGTGCCAGCAGTGCGGACGTCGGACAACCGGCCGGCACCATATATTTT.

The gene calls are TRBV6-5 and TRBJ1-3; D remains unclear. Germline CDR1 MNHEY, CDR2 SVGAGI. V was shortened by 7 bases and J by 0 bases, with 10 bases between the two germline ends. There are 14 residues in the CDR3. This chain's CDR3 is CASTSPRSGNTIYF. In DNA form, the CDR3 reads TGTGCCAGCACGTCCCCGCGCTCTGGAAACACCATATATTTT.

The chain recombines TRBV6-1 with TRBJ1-3; weak D call: TRBD1 (5 bases). The CDR3 totals 17 residues. Germline CDR1 reads MNHNS; CDR2 reads SASEGT. Trimming took off 4 bases at V and 0 bases at J, with 16 bases between the two ends. The CDR3 DNA follows: TGTGCCAGCAGTGGTACTGTGCAGGGTAACTCTGGAAACACCATATATTTT. Translation gives CASSGTVQGNSGNTIYF.

The J gene is TRBJ2-7, the V gene TRBV2, with D possibly TRBD1 on 6 matching bases. Per germline, CDR1 SNHLY and CDR2 FYNNEI. CDR3 length equals 13 residues. Trimming removed 4 bases from V and 5 bases from J, with 12 bases in between. In DNA, the CDR3 is TGTGCCAGCAGTGGGGCAGGGGTAAACGAGCAGTACTTC. Its protein product is CASSGAGVNEQYF.

J is TRBJ1-2 and V is TRBV4-1; no clear D gene. Germline V gene lookup returns CDR1 MGHRA and CDR2 YSYEKL. V was trimmed by 4 bases and J by 0 bases, leaving 9 bases between them. This CDR3 has 14 residues. The CDR3 is CASSPEGTNYGYTF. CDR3 nucleotides: TGCGCCAGCAGCCCAGAGGGAACTAACTATGGCTACACCTTC.

The chain carries TRBV18 and TRBJ1-5; D is ambiguous. V was shortened by 3 bases and J by 4 bases, with 13 bases between the two germline ends. The CDR3 covers 15 residues. The germline gives CDR1 KGHSH, CDR2 LQKENI. CDR3 protein: CASSPSRQTNQPQHF. The CDR3 DNA follows: TGTGCCAGCTCACCTTCCCGGCAGACTAATCAGCCCCAGCATTTT. Drawing the rest from reference TRBV18 and TRBJ1-5, the complete variable domain is NAGVMQNPRHLVRRRGQEARLRCSPMKGHSHVYWYRQLPEEGLKFMVYLQKENIIDESGMPKERFSAEFPKEGPSILRIQQVVRGDSAAYFCASSPSRQTNQPQHFGDGTRLSIL.

V is TRBV11-2 and J is TRBJ2-1; TRBD2 agrees at 12 bases. Germline CDR1 and CDR2: SGHAT and FQNNGV. The V gene end was trimmed by 7 bases and the J gene end by 2 bases; junction bases not matched to a gene: 15. The CDR3 runs to 19 residues. The CDR3 DNA sequence: TGTGCCAGCACCCCTGGGGGGACTAGCGGGCGCAACCCCTACAATGAGCAGTTCTTC. This translates into CASTPGGTSGRNPYNEQFF.

The rearrangement joins TRBV10-3 to TRBJ2-7; D is tentatively TRBD1 or TRBD2 (5 bases each). Germline V CDR1 and CDR2: ENHRY, SYGVKD. The CDR3 covers 13 residues. V was shortened by 10 bases and J by 0 bases, with 13 bases between the two germline ends. In nucleotides, the CDR3 is TGTGCCACCTTCTCAGGGAGCTCCTACGAGCAGTACTTC. Translating gives CATFSGSSYEQYF.